This T cell receptor (beta chain) is drawn from a study of T cell changes during pregnancy in multiple sclerosis (dated by TCRdb to the late 2010s). General notes on the study: Changes in the T cell repertoire over the course of pregnancy were examined in this study in women with multiple sclerosis.

To prepare the library, the immunoSEQ multiplex PCR assay was applied. TCRdb retrieved this table from immuneACCESS and kept in-frame rearrangements only. Not all clones are present; in checked studies, unresolved V genes account for under half, and no reason is known for the remainder. The sample table shows fewer than 45,000 clones, and about nine tenths are seen once. Of the sample, roughly 0.5% is held by the ten largest clones. Sequences SGHNT (CDR1) and YYREEE (CDR2) are obtained from the germline V gene (reference sequence). Its CDR3 holds 16 amino acids, cysteine through phenylalanine. Only CDR3 DNA is held: 48 bases, read in frame from base 1. The germline V and J ends show losses of 4 bases and 1 base respectively, and no gene match explains 10 bases of the junction. To note about this clone: Its antigen specificity is not known. Base-call qualities are not available, and no considerably larger clone is one nucleotide away.

The rearranged segments are TRBV5-4 and TRBJ2-5, with 7 bases matching TRBD1. This sequence was found in a female donor with multiple sclerosis, enrolled in a pregnancy study. The material sequenced was CD4+ T cells from peripheral blood mononuclear cells, taken in the first trimester of pregnancy. In nucleotide form, the sequence is TGTGCCAGCAGCCGTACGACAGGGAGCTCCCAAGAGACCCAGTACTTC. It translates to CASSRTTGSSQETQYF.